This TCR beta chain came from a study of shared clonotypes between healthy human individuals. Study conclusions and caveats: A handful of donors shared around 5.1% of their naive CD4 clonotypes.

Each subset's genomic DNA was shared equally among a number of immunoSEQ plates. Clones were read by immunoSEQ multiplex PCR, and TCRdb kept only the in-frame ones, dropping some. Of about 800,000 clones listed, roughly 96% are singletons. Notes on this clone: Antigen unknown.

CD8 cells regarded as naive lacked CD45RO, were positively chosen for CCR7, and omitted terminally differentiated effector memory CD45RA+ cells. Donors were healthy HIV-negative adults without recently reported acute infections or vaccinations. This sequence originates from a man aged 25-40 years in good health. Sequenced: naive CD8+ T cells sorted from blood.

This chain's CDR3 is CASSWRQRGQSRANVLTF. Here the CDR3 DNA reads TGTGCCAGCAGCTGGCGCCAACGAGGACAAAGTCGGGCCAACGTCCTGACTTTC. The rearrangement links TRBV7-1 to TRBJ2-6; the D gene is possibly TRBD1 (5 bases). TRBV7-1 is designated an ORF whose function remains uncertain. V was clipped by 4 bases and J by 5 bases, with 21 bases between them. The CDR3 loop spans 18 amino acids.